The rows below give T cell receptor beta chains drawn from one sample of a study of a mutant IDH1 vaccine in newly diagnosed glioma. Sequenced by immunoSEQ multiplex PCR; TCRdb stores in-frame clones only, minus some. The sample lists roughly 68,000 clones, 79% occurring once. The sample was PBMCs, taken from a glioma patient treated with radiotherapy, temozolomide or both. These receptors were taken from a man aged 45-65 years with glioma. CDR3s leave out the opening cysteine and the closing phenylalanine or tryptophan. Each record gives: J gene, V gene, CDR3 protein.

TRBJ1-4 | TRBV27 | ASRDAVGEEKLF
TRBJ1-4 | TRBV7-9 | ASSLARGGNEKLF
TRBJ1-2 | TRBV6-7 | ASSPEANYGYT
TRBJ2-1 | TRBV20-1 | SARDRDKQF
TRBJ2-5 | TRBV25-1 | ASQKQETQY
TRBJ1-1 | TRBV29-1 | SVDFGRGSTEAF
TRBJ1-3 | TRBV29-1 | SVRQGAGGNTIY
TRBJ1-5 | TRBV5-6 | ASSPGAGGNQPQH
TRBJ1-1 | TRBV29-1 | SVGGGDSWGEAF
TRBJ1-5 | TRBV5-6 | ASSLGGTGGVGDQPQH
TRBJ1-4 | TRBV28 | ASSFTRRDRGLNNEKLF
TRBJ2-5 | TRBV30 | AWSRQWESTQY
TRBJ2-2 | TRBV19 | ASSIGTGNTGELF
TRBJ2-2 | TRBV6-1 | ASRHQKNTGELF
TRBJ2-1 | TRBV5-1 | ASSLATYNEQF
TRBJ2-5 | TRBV29-1 | SVDSGPRAQY
TRBJ2-2 | TRBV19 | ASSKGEVVRGTGELF
TRBJ1-1 | TRBV4-1 | ASSRSATANTEAF
TRBJ2-5 | TRBV5-1 | ASKDGETQY
TRBJ2-7 | TRBV7-6 | ASSLLGGGTTYEQY
TRBJ1-4 | TRBV9 | ASSVASTGGADEKLF
TRBJ1-1 | TRBV20-1 | SASLVPEAF
TRBJ1-1 | TRBV5-8 | ASSNRDRGVGMNTEAF
TRBJ2-7 | TRBV19 | ASSIAGRTYEQY
TRBJ1-2 | TRBV9 | ASSSRDTSLYGYT
TRBJ1-5 | TRBV5-1 | ASREGNNQPQH
TRBJ2-3 | TRBV7-9 | ASNKMGLKSTDTQY
TRBJ2-3 | TRBV5-1 | ASSPGQGAYTQY
TRBJ2-2 | TRBV5-1 | ASSPTSGRGTGELF
TRBJ2-7 | TRBV6-1 | ASRAGFKDEQY
TRBJ2-7 | TRBV7-9 | ASSLPSYEQY
TRBJ1-1 | TRBV6-5 | ASSWIGGNTEAF
TRBJ1-4 | TRBV19 | ASSRVGSTQEKLF
TRBJ1-5 | TRBV7-2 | ASSSTQGQPQH
TRBJ2-5 | TRBV10-3 | AISESLGETQY
TRBJ2-5 | TRBV29-1 | SVEGAALWGRGETQY
TRBJ2-5 | TRBV7-2 | ASSITSQETQY
TRBJ1-1 | TRBV30 | AWDSSNTEAF
TRBJ1-5 | TRBV6-1 | ASSREALTQPQH
TRBJ2-7 | TRBV6-1 | ASEEVSSYEQY
TRBJ1-2 | TRBV2 | ASSETYGDYGYT
TRBJ1-4 | TRBV2 | ARGDGLELF
TRBJ1-2 | TRBV2 | ASSEKVYYGYT
TRBJ1-5 | TRBV27 | ASSMGGGNQPQH
TRBJ2-1 | TRBV10-3 | AIMPQGSGALSSYNEQF
TRBJ1-6 | TRBV4-1 | ASSYRDLNSPLH
TRBJ1-5 | TRBV19 | ASTIVDRVLHQPQH
TRBJ2-2 | TRBV5-1 | ASSPLDTTNTGELF
TRBJ2-7 | TRBV28 | ASSSGTRLRDEQY
TRBJ2-3 | TRBV10-1 | ASSEPLTGPTDTQY
TRBJ2-7 | TRBV19 | ASSPGTGSMYEQY
TRBJ1-1 | TRBV9 | ASSVEVRNTEAF
TRBJ2-1 | TRBV7-7 | ASSPRTTPSEQF
TRBJ2-5 | TRBV7-2 | ASSDRAETQY